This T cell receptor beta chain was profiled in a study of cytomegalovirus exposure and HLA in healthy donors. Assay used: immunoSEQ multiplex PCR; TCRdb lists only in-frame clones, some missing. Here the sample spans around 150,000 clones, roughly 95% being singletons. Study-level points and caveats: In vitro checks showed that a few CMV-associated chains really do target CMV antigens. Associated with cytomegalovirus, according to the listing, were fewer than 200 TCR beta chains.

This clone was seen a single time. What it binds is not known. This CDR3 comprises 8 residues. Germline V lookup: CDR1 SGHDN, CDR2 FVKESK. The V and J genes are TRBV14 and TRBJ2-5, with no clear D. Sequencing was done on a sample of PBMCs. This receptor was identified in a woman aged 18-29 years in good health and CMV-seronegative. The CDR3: CPQITQYF. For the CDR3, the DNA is TGTCCACAGATTACCCAGTACTTC.